The sequence of this T cell receptor (beta chain) was determined in a study of cytomegalovirus exposure and HLA in healthy donors. As for the study in general: Early released data had about 80 million unique TCRs, all coming from HLA-typed donors. Findings and limits, study-wide: Later analysis suggested most CMV-associated TCR beta chains were HLA-restricted. Later analysis identified a missense DCLRE1C variant that was linked to TCR beta V- and J-gene trimming. Donor immune exposure was known only as CMV serostatus.

This clone was observed a handful of times. Its cognate antigen is unknown. With 60 Vbeta and 13 Jbeta primers, the PCR was carried out. The repertoire was sequenced with immunoSEQ multiplex PCR; TCRdb's copy has only in-frame clones and lacks some. The data contain 200,000 to 250,000 clones, 70% to 85% of them singletons. V gave up 1 base and J gave up 14 bases, with 15 bases separating them. Germline V CDR1 and CDR2: LNHNV, YYDKDF (reference sequence). This CDR3 comprises 13 residues. The J gene is TRBJ1-5, the V gene TRBV15, with D possibly TRBD1 on 5 matching bases. The material sequenced was PBMCs. The receptor comes from a woman aged 55 to 70 in good health and CMV-seropositive. CDR3 in DNA: TGTGCCACCAGCAGAGTGCGGGACGCCGCCGAGCATTTT. Translated, it gives CATSRVRDAAEHF.